The 7 T cell receptor beta chains reported below all come from one sample, sequenced in a study of blood T cell repertoires in COVID-19. Here immunoSEQ multiplex PCR was the method, and the copy in TCRdb shows in-frame clones only, minus some. This sample has 230,000 or so clones, with approximately 81% found just once. Sequenced input: PBMCs or T cells enriched from blood (not recorded which). The receptors originated from a woman aged 50 to 65 who had been exposed to COVID-19.

The chain combines TRBV29-1 with TRBJ1-2; no clear D gene. V shed 3 bases and J shed 8 bases, with 16 bases lying between them. Per germline, CDR1 SQVTM and CDR2 ANQGSEA. CDR3 length: 13 amino acids. CDR3 in DNA: TGCAGCGTTGATACTGGACCGGGGAAGGGCTACACCTTC. It specifies CSVDTGPGKGYTF.

This sequence joins TRBV4-3 and TRBJ1-1, with 8 nucleotides matching TRBD1. The V gene's germline CDR1 is LGHNA and CDR2 YSLEER. Trimming at V came to 4 bases and at J to 3 bases, leaving 4 bases not matched to a gene. This CDR3 has 14 residues. CDR3 DNA: TGCGCCAGCAGCCTCGGACAGGGCCACACTGAAGCTTTCTTT. Translating it yields CASSLGQGHTEAFF.

This clone was detected a few times. The chain recombines TRBV2 with TRBJ2-2, with D perhaps TRBD2 (5 bases). Trimming removed 7 bases at V and 5 bases at J, with 14 bases between. CDR3 size: 14 residues. The germline CDR1 and CDR2 sequences are SNHLY and FYNNEI. The CDR3: CASKEAPDTGELFF. CDR3 bases: TGTGCCAGCAAGGAGGCGCCGGATACCGGGGAGCTGTTTTTT.

The chain's CDR3 is CASRPRASGNTIYF. The DNA of the CDR3 is TGTGCCAGCAGACCCAGGGCATCTGGAAACACCATATATTTT. The gene calls are TRBV7-2 and TRBJ1-3, with D perhaps matching TRBD1 (5 bases). CDR3 size: 14 residues. V was shortened by 6 bases and J by 1 base, with 10 bases between the two germline ends. The germline CDR1 and CDR2 sequences are SGHTA and FQGNSA.

The chain links TRBV3-1 (or the pseudogene TRBV3-2) to TRBJ1-1, with D perhaps matching TRBD1 (5 bases). CDR1 LGHDT and CDR2 YNNKEL come from the germline V gene (reference sequence). Trimming took off 8 bases at V and 5 bases at J, with 24 bases between the two ends. The CDR3 totals 16 residues. CDR3 in amino acids: CASLTSRGGGRTEAFF. CDR3 DNA sequence: TGTGCCAGCCTTACTAGCCGGGGCGGTGGAAGGACTGAAGCTTTCTTT.

The rearrangement links TRBV5-1 to TRBJ2-1; 11 nucleotides match TRBD2. Germline CDR1 and CDR2: SGHRS and YFSETQ. This CDR3 has 15 residues. V gave up 8 bases and J gave up 6 bases; unmatched junction bases: 10. As DNA, the CDR3 is TGCGCCAGTAAGGGAGCAGGGACTAGCGGCAATGAGCAGTTCTTC. It encodes CASKGAGTSGNEQFF.

This chain connects TRBV28 to TRBJ1-1; D is possibly TRBD1 (5 bases). The CDR3 runs to 14 residues. Germline V gene lookup returns CDR1 MDHEN and CDR2 SYDVKM. V lost 4 bases and J lost 5, with 14 bases in between. The CDR3 is CASSSWTRSTEAFF. The CDR3, as DNA: TGTGCCAGCAGTTCCTGGACAAGGAGTACTGAAGCTTTCTTT.